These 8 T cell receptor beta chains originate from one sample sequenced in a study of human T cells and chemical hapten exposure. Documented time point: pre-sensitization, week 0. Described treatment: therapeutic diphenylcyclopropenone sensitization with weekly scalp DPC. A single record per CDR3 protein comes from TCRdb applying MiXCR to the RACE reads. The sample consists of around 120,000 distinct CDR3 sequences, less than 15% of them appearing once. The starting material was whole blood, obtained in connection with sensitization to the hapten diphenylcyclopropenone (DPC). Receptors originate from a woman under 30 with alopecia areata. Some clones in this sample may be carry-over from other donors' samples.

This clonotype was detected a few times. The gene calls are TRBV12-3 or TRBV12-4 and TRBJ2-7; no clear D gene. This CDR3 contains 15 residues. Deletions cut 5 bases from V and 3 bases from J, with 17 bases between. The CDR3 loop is CASSRTSSPFYEQYF. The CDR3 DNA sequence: TGTGCCAGCAGTCGTACCTCGTCCCCCTTCTACGAGCAGTACTTC.

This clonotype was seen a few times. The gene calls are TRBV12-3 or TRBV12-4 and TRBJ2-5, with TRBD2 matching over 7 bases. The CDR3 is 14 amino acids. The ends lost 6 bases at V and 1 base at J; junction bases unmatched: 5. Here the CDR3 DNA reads TGTGCCAGCAGACCGGGGGGAGGCCAAGAGACCCAGTACTTC. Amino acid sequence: CASRPGGGQETQYF.

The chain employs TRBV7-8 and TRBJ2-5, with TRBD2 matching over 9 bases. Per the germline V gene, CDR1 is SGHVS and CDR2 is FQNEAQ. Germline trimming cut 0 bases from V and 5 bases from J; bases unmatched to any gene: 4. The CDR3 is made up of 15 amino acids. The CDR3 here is CASSLAAGGSETQYF. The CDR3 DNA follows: TGTGCCAGCAGCTTAGCAGCGGGGGGTAGCGAGACCCAGTACTTC.

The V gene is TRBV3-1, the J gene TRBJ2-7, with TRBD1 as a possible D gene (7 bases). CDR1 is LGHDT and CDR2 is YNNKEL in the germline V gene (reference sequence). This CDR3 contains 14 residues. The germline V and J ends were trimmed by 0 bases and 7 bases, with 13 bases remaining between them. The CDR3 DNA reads TGTGCCAGCAGCCAAGAGCGGAGGGGGCAAGAGCAGTACTTC. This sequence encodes CASSQERRGQEQYF.

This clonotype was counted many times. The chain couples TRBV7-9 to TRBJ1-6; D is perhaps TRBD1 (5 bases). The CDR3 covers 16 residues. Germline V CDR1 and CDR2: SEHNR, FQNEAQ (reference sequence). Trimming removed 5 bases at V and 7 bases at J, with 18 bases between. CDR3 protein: CASSPFGAGDNSPLHF. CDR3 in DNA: TGTGCCAGCAGCCCATTCGGGGCGGGAGACAATTCACCCCTCCACTTT.

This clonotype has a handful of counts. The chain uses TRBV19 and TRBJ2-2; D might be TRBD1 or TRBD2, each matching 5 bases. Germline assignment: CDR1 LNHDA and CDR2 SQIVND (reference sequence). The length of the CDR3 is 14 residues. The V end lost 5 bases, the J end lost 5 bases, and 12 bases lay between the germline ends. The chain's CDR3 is CASSGTRLTGELFF. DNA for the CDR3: TGTGCCAGTAGTGGGACGAGGCTTACCGGGGAGCTGTTTTTT.

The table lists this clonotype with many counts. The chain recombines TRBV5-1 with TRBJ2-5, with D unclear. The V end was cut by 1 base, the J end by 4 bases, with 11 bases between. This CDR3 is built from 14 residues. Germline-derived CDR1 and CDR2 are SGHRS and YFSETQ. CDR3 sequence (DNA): TGCGCCAGCAGCTTGAACGGTTTGAGAGAGACCCAGTACTTC. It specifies CASSLNGLRETQYF.

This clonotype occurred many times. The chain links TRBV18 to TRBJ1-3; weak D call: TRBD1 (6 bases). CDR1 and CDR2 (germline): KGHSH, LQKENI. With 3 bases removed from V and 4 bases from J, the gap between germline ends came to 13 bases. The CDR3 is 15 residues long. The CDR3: CASSPAQGRGNTIYF. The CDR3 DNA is TGTGCCAGCTCACCCGCACAGGGACGGGGAAACACCATATATTTT.